Described below is a single T cell receptor (beta chain) sequence and its context. Its specificity is unknown. Germline assignment: CDR1 SGHTA and CDR2 FQGNSA. The CDR3 covers 16 residues. The J segment lost 3 bases and the V segment lost 1 base, leaving 8 bases of the junction unmatched. The data were taken from a study of beta chain features in type 1 diabetes. Broader study findings: Here, the possible influence of HLA type (on TCRB rearrangement) remained unresolved. In all four CD4+ subsets, TCRB CDR3 length was significantly, moderately reduced in type 1 diabetes. A pattern of fewer insertions and more deletions at VDJ junctions was seen in type 1 diabetes patients. The cDNA sequencing approach could over-represent high-TCR-expressing cells.

Every isolated RNA sample was fully reverse transcribed, so sequencing captured expressed TCRB transcripts. The read count averaged about 3.57 million across naive, central memory and regulatory T cell samples. Sequencing used immunoSEQ multiplex PCR; TCRdb keeps in-frame clones, though not all of them. Here the sample spans approximately 730,000 clones, around an eighth being singletons. The rearrangement links TRBV7-2 to TRBJ2-5, with 7 nucleotides matching TRBD2. Sequencing was done on a sample of naive CD4+ T cells from blood. This TCR was sampled from a man aged 18 to 29 with type 1 diabetes. CDR3 amino acids: CASSLVGGSVEETQYF. CDR3 nucleotides: TGTGCCAGCAGCTTAGTGGGAGGGTCAGTCGAAGAGACCCAGTACTTC.